The 2 T cell receptor beta chains below were found in one sample sequenced in a study of radiotherapy plus CTLA-4 blockade in lung cancer. Here immunoSEQ multiplex PCR was the method, and the copy in TCRdb shows in-frame clones only, minus some. The sample records about 51,000 clones, 77% being singletons. Material: peripheral blood, obtained from a patient treated with radiotherapy plus ipilimumab. The receptors were gathered from a human donor with non-small cell lung cancer whose response to radiotherapy plus ipilimumab could not be evaluated.

The chain links TRBV28 to TRBJ2-7; 10 nucleotides match TRBD1. This CDR3 has 16 residues. Trimming at V came to 6 bases and at J to 4 bases, leaving 12 bases not matched to a gene. Germline loops: CDR1 MDHEN, CDR2 SYDVKM. The CDR3 DNA is TGTGCCAGCAGACCCATCGGGACAGGGGCCGATTACGAGCAGTACTTC. It encodes CASRPIGTGADYEQYF.

The V call is TRBV18, the J call TRBJ2-5; 12 bases fit TRBD2. The CDR3 length is 18 residues. The V gene's germline CDR1 is KGHSH and CDR2 LQKENI. J lost 5 bases, V lost 3 bases, and 13 bases had no gene match. This CDR3 is CASSPRQELAGGGETQYF. In nucleotides, the CDR3 is TGTGCCAGCTCACCCCGCCAGGAACTAGCGGGAGGCGGGGAGACCCAGTACTTC.